This T cell receptor (beta chain) appears in the sequencing data of a study of CD8 T cells in ankylosing spondylitis. Study-level findings and limits: Disease-linked clones, CD8+, were relatively rare in peripheral blood. In ankylosing spondylitis blood, a motif of seven to nine highly homologous TCR beta variants appeared characteristic.

This clonotype appeared many times. The antigen is unknown. V was pared by 3 bases and J by 4 bases, with 5 bases between. The CDR3 is made up of 12 amino acids. Germline CDR1 reads KGHSH; CDR2 reads LQKENI. TCR beta libraries were made by quantitative 5'-RACE with molecular barcodes. TCRdb reanalysed the 5' RACE reads using MiXCR and keeps one entry per CDR3 protein. The data hold approximately 30,000 distinct CDR3 sequences, with roughly 6.8% observed a single time. The sequencing input was blood, either unsorted or a sorted T cell fraction (not recorded which). The rearrangement uses TRBV18 and TRBJ2-3, with D unclear. This clonotype was sampled from a male donor with ankylosing spondylitis or in good health (not recorded which). The CDR3 DNA is TGTGCCAGCTCACCCGCTGCAGATACGCAGTATTTT. Translating it yields CASSPAADTQYF.